This T cell receptor (beta chain) is from a study of T cell responses to AZD1222 COVID-19 vaccine. The CDR3 is 14 amino acids. In germline, CDR1 is KGHSH, CDR2 LQKENI. The V end was cut by 2 bases, the J end by 2 bases, with 9 bases between. Details on this clone: Antigen: not known.

Assay used: immunoSEQ multiplex PCR; TCRdb lists only in-frame clones, some missing. The data hold around 110,000 clones, with 75% to 90% observed a single time. Study observations and caveats: Unmutated variant regions are reportedly targeted by nearly half of spike-specific TCRs. Regions 160-218 and 743-854 dominated among vaccine-associated CD4 TCRs spanning spike. Donors, mostly white British, included more females; clonal diversity was possibly underestimated.

Sequenced here: peripheral blood, sampled on day 0 of AZD1222 vaccination. The sequence was collected from an adult in good health. The chain recombines TRBV18 with TRBJ1-1; D gene unclear. The CDR3 spells CASSPNLGNTEAFF. CDR3 DNA: TGTGCCAGCTCACCAAACCTCGGAAACACTGAAGCTTTCTTT.